This is a list of T cell receptor beta chains from one sample in a study of chemoradiotherapy in HPV16-positive cancers. Only in-frame clones appear in the TCRdb table, and some are missing; sequencing was by immunoSEQ multiplex PCR. The sample carries under 10,000 clones, over 70% recorded once. Collection took place from a patient who underwent chemoradiotherapy. The receptors come from a human donor with HPV-associated anogenital cancer. CDR3s leave out the opening cysteine and the closing phenylalanine or tryptophan.

len: 15
j_gene: TRBJ2-2
v_gene: TRBV6-1
CDR3aa: ASSDRGLAGPTGELF

len: 14
j_gene: TRBJ2-7
v_gene: TRBV9
CDR3aa: ASSVLASGTSYEQY

len: 9
j_gene: TRBJ2-1
v_gene: TRBV30
CDR3aa: AWSVLASPF

len: 12
j_gene: TRBJ1-2
v_gene: TRBV19
CDR3aa: ASSNGQGIYGYT

len: 14
j_gene: TRBJ2-3
v_gene: TRBV5-1
CDR3aa: ASSPTSGYSTDTQY

len: 13
j_gene: TRBJ2-3
v_gene: TRBV5-8
CDR3aa: ASRPVGDPVHTQY

len: 11
j_gene: TRBJ1-5
v_gene: TRBV10-3
CDR3aa: AISDSGYQPQH

len: 12
j_gene: TRBJ2-3
v_gene: TRBV7-2
CDR3aa: ASSLAEGADTQY

len: 11
j_gene: TRBJ1-1
v_gene: TRBV6-5
CDR3aa: ASSYPGQGKAF

len: 14
j_gene: TRBJ2-3
v_gene: TRBV5-4
CDR3aa: ASSFGRGQGTDTQY

len: 15
j_gene: TRBJ1-1
v_gene: TRBV29-1
CDR3aa: SVEDPQGRNRKTEAF

len: 11
j_gene: TRBJ1-3
v_gene: TRBV28
CDR3aa: ASSLLQGNTIY

len: 14
j_gene: TRBJ2-7
v_gene: TRBV4-1
CDR3aa: ASSQDSSGMIYEQY

len: 11
j_gene: TRBJ2-3
v_gene: TRBV2
CDR3aa: ASKRLAADTQY

len: 12
j_gene: TRBJ1-2
v_gene: TRBV5-1
CDR3aa: ASSSTGGRYGYT

len: 13
j_gene: TRBJ2-1
v_gene: TRBV28
CDR3aa: ASSLNGGSYNEQF

len: 13
j_gene: TRBJ2-5
v_gene: TRBV5-1
CDR3aa: ASSAGLAAWETQY

len: 11
j_gene: TRBJ2-5
v_gene: TRBV27
CDR3aa: ASSSSPRETQY

len: 12
j_gene: TRBJ2-1
v_gene: TRBV7-9
CDR3aa: ASSLVDRVDEQF

len: 15
j_gene: TRBJ2-1
v_gene: TRBV19
CDR3aa: ASSMKSGGAGDNEQF

len: 9
j_gene: TRBJ2-1
v_gene: TRBV5-6
CDR3aa: ASSDYNEQF

len: 15
j_gene: TRBJ2-6
v_gene: TRBV27
CDR3aa: ASSLSIWSSGANVLT

len: 14
j_gene: TRBJ2-7
v_gene: TRBV18
CDR3aa: ASSPQGRQGVYEQY

len: 15
j_gene: TRBJ2-2
v_gene: TRBV4-1
CDR3aa: ASSQDPRGSNTGELF

len: 13
j_gene: TRBJ1-2
v_gene: TRBV7-9
CDR3aa: ASSPPGQGARGYT

len: 15
j_gene: TRBJ2-1
v_gene: TRBV18
CDR3aa: ASSPRVGGMTYNEQF

len: 11
j_gene: TRBJ2-3
v_gene: TRBV2
CDR3aa: ASRNRVGDTQY

len: 14
j_gene: TRBJ2-1
v_gene: TRBV4-1
CDR3aa: ASSQTWSGGAHEQF

len: 11
j_gene: TRBJ1-1
v_gene: TRBV9
CDR3aa: ASSVGQGSEAF

len: 12
j_gene: TRBJ2-5
v_gene: TRBV6-1
CDR3aa: ASRDSGGRETQY

len: 11
j_gene: TRBJ1-6
v_gene: TRBV4-3
CDR3aa: ASSQTGNSPLH

len: 12
j_gene: TRBJ2-7
v_gene: TRBV2
CDR3aa: ATNRDRSSYEQY

len: 12
j_gene: TRBJ2-2
v_gene: TRBV7-9
CDR3aa: ASSLGGNTGELF

len: 12
j_gene: TRBJ1-1
v_gene: TRBV7-9
CDR3aa: ASSSVGGRTEAF

len: 14
j_gene: TRBJ2-1
v_gene: TRBV11-2
CDR3aa: ASSFGGGGVFNEQF

len: 14
j_gene: TRBJ2-7
v_gene: TRBV14
CDR3aa: ASSQVELAGHYEQY

len: 12
j_gene: TRBJ1-1
v_gene: TRBV18
CDR3aa: ASSPVRRVTEAF

len: 11
j_gene: TRBJ1-2
v_gene: TRBV28
CDR3aa: ASTVNTNYGYT

len: 12
j_gene: TRBJ2-1
v_gene: TRBV2
CDR3aa: ASSELGQGNEQF

len: 13
j_gene: TRBJ1-4
v_gene: TRBV7-3
CDR3aa: ASSLNPGPNEKLF

len: 13
j_gene: TRBJ2-7
v_gene: TRBV6-1
CDR3aa: ASSEAWRGLYEQY

len: 12
j_gene: TRBJ2-7
v_gene: TRBV7-3
CDR3aa: ASSVTSGPYEQY

len: 11
j_gene: TRBJ2-1
v_gene: TRBV5-5
CDR3aa: ASSFRGNREQF

len: 12
j_gene: TRBJ1-5
v_gene: TRBV6-6
CDR3aa: ASSRTGANQPQH

len: 12
j_gene: TRBJ1-4
v_gene: TRBV7-2
CDR3aa: ASSLDRVNEKLF

len: 14
j_gene: TRBJ2-1
v_gene: TRBV5-5
CDR3aa: ASSLGVTAAYNEQF

len: 11
j_gene: TRBJ2-7
v_gene: TRBV28
CDR3aa: ASRLAATYEQY